One sample yielded the 9 T cell receptor beta chains listed below, sequenced in a study of PD-1 blockade in classical Hodgkin lymphoma (dated by TCRdb to 2020 to 2021). Library preparation was by the immunoSEQ multiplex PCR assay. Held by TCRdb, this immuneACCESS table contains in-frame sequences only and omits some clones. Under half of the omission traces to an unresolved V gene where checked; the cause of the rest is unknown. This sample is represented by about 4,200 clones; 66% of them were singletons. The ten most abundant clones make up under 9.5% of the sample. Sample time point, as interpreted from the label and publication: cycle 2 day 1 (C2D1) of nivolumab. Every trial patient had relapsed after autologous stem cell transplantation, and cohorts A, B and C differed in prior brentuximab vedotin exposure. The source was peripheral blood mononuclear cells (PBMCs), collected before the second cycle of nivolumab. The source of these receptors is a human donor with classical Hodgkin lymphoma.

The genes are TRBV25-1 and TRBJ2-6, with D possibly TRBD1 on 5 matching bases. The CDR3 length is 18 residues. In germline, CDR1 is MGHDK, CDR2 SYGVNS. The ends were cut back, 4 bases at V and 5 bases at J, with 21 bases in the middle. The CDR3 loop is CASSGGRDGQSRANVLTF. In DNA form, the CDR3 reads TGTGCCAGCAGTGGTGGCAGAGATGGACAAAGTCGGGCCAACGTCCTGACTTTC.

This clone was counted only a few times. The chain employs TRBV5-1 and TRBJ2-7; tentatively, D is TRBD1 (6 bases). The CDR3 totals 15 residues. In germline, CDR1 is SGHRS, CDR2 YFSETQ. V lost 6 bases and J 1 base, leaving 17 bases between the germline ends. CDR3 loop: CASKRDRGQSYEQYF. The CDR3 DNA sequence: TGCGCCAGCAAAAGGGACCGAGGACAGTCCTACGAGCAGTACTTC.

The V call is TRBV27, the J call TRBJ1-1; 11 bases are a match to TRBD1. The trim removed 3 bases at V and 5 bases at J, leaving 5 bases unmatched. This CDR3 is 15 amino acids long. Germline-derived CDR1 and CDR2 are MNHEY and SMNVEV (reference sequence). CDR3 amino acids: CASSFPGQGGTEAFF. CDR3 coding DNA: TGTGCCAGCAGTTTCCCGGGACAGGGGGGGACTGAAGCTTTCTTT.

This chain links TRBV11-3 with TRBJ2-2, with 7 bases lining up with TRBD1. Unmatched junction bases numbered 8, after V lost 3 bases and J lost 4 bases. The CDR3 length is 16 residues. Germline CDR1 is SGHNT and CDR2 is YENEEA. CDR3 DNA: TGTGCCAGCAGCTTCTCGACAGGGTCTAGCACCGGGGAGCTGTTTTTT. Protein product: CASSFSTGSSTGELFF. The full variable domain, rest sourced from reference TRBV11-3 and TRBJ2-2, is EAGVVQSPRYKIIEKKQPVAFWCNPISGHNTLYWYLQNLGQGPELLIRYENEEAVDDSQLPKDRFSAERLKGVDSTLKIQPAELGDSAVYLCASSFSTGSSTGELFFGEGSRLTVL.

The V call is TRBV28, the J call TRBJ1-2, with D perhaps matching TRBD1 (5 bases). In germline, CDR1 is MDHEN, CDR2 SYDVKM. This CDR3 spans 14 amino acids. V shed 4 bases and J shed 4 bases, with 13 bases lying between them. CDR3 sequence (DNA): TGTGCCAGCAGTTGGGGGGAGTTTGGCTATGGCTACACCTTC. The encoded protein is CASSWGEFGYGYTF.

The genes are TRBV28 and TRBJ2-3, with 10 bases lining up with TRBD2. The CDR3 totals 15 residues. Germline V gene data show CDR1 as MDHEN and CDR2 as SYDVKM. J lost 6 bases, V lost 3 bases, and 6 bases had no gene match. The CDR3 sequence is CASSFGLAGADTQYF. In DNA, the CDR3 is TGTGCCAGCAGTTTCGGGCTAGCGGGAGCTGATACGCAGTATTTT.

The sample holds a few counts of this clone. This chain's CDR3 is CASSVVGTSNEQFF. The CDR3 bases are TGTGCCAGCAGCGTAGTGGGGACTAGCAATGAGCAGTTCTTC. The rearrangement joins TRBV9 to TRBJ2-1, with 8 bases matching TRBD2. V gave up 0 bases and J gave up 6 bases; unmatched junction bases: 2. The CDR3 length is 14 residues. Germline-derived CDR1 and CDR2 are SGDLS and YYNGEE. Full variable domain (rest looked up from reference TRBV9 and TRBJ2-1): DSGVTQTPKHLITATGQRVTLRCSPRSGDLSVYWYQQSLDQGLQFLIQYYNGEERAKGNILERFSAQQFPDLHSELNLSSLELGDSALYFCASSVVGTSNEQFFGPGTRLTVL.

This chain uses TRBV5-1 with TRBJ1-3; TRBD1 is a possible D gene (5 bases). The CDR3 totals 14 residues. Germline V gene sequence: CDR1 SGHRS, CDR2 YFSETQ. Trimming left V 5 bases short and J 4 bases short, with 13 bases between. The CDR3 nucleotides read TGCGCCAGCAGAGTGGGGCGGGAAGGAAACACCATATATTTT. It encodes CASRVGREGNTIYF.

This clone showed up just once. The rearrangement uses TRBV7-9 and TRBJ2-3; 9 bases align to TRBD1. Germline trimming cut 4 bases from V and 4 bases from J; bases unmatched to any gene: 6. Germline values: CDR1 SEHNR, CDR2 FQNEAQ (reference sequence). The CDR3 is made up of 15 amino acids. The CDR3 DNA is TGTGCCAGCAGCTGGCCGGGACAGGGTCCAGATACGCAGTATTTT. Amino acids: CASSWPGQGPDTQYF.